The clone carrying this T cell receptor (beta chain) was counted a single time. Its cognate antigen is unknown. The V gene end was trimmed by 3 bases and the J gene end by 3 bases; junction bases not matched to a gene: 9. Germline V gene data show CDR1 as SGDLS and CDR2 as YYNGEE. The CDR3 is 16 residues long. This specimen comes from a study of vaccination effects on CD4 cells after COVID-19. General study results and limits: The study dataset contains few convalescent patients and includes no early post-infection timepoints. There was only 1 of 255 vaccine-induced clones in healthy vaccinees that cross-reacted with common cold coronaviruses.

Peptide-pool stimulation followed by sequencing identified expanded antigen-specific CD4+ clonotypes in the ViraFEST assay. Subsequent to less than twelve days of culture, CD4+ T cells were isolated. Nobody among the vaccine recipients had prior SARS-CoV-2 infection (nucleocapsid antibodies were negative). A half-medium replacement with IL-2 medium was carried out on days 3 and 7. Method: immunoSEQ multiplex PCR; TCRdb's copy keeps in-frame clones and lacks some. The sample lists tens of thousands of clones; roughly 76% were seen once. The chain uses TRBV9 and TRBJ1-3; TRBD1 aligns across 7 bases. The sequence came from a human donor who received a COVID-19 vaccine. The specimen comprised CD4+ T cells from PBMCs cultured with HCoV-NL63 spike peptides, sampled before COVID-19 vaccination. The CDR3 coding sequence is TGTGCCAGCAGCGGGGTCTTTCAGGGGGGTGGAAACACCATATATTTT. Translation gives CASSGVFQGGGNTIYF.